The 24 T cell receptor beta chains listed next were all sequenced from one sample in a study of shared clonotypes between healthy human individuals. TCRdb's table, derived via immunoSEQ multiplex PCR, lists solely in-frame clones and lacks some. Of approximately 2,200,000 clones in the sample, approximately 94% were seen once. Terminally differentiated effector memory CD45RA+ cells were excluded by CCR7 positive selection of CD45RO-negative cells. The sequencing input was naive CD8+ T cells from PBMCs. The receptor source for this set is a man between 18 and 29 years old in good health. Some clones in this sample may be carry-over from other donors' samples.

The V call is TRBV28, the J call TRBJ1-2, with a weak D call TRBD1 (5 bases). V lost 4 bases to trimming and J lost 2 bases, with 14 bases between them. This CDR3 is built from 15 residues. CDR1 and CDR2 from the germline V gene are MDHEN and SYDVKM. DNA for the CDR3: TGTGCCAGCAGTTCCCCCGGGGCAGGCAACTATGGCTACACCTTC. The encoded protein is CASSSPGAGNYGYTF.

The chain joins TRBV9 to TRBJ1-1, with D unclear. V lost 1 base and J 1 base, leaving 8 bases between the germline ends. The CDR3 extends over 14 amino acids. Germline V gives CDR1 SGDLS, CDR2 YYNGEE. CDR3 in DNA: TGTGCCAGCAGCGTACATGTGGAGAACACTGAAGCTTTCTTT. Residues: CASSVHVENTEAFF.

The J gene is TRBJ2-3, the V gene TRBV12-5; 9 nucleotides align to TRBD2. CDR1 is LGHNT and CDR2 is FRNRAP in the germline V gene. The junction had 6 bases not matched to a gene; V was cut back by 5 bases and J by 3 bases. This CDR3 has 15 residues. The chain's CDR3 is CASGGSREGTDTQYF. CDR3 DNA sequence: TGTGCTAGTGGTGGGTCGCGGGAGGGAACAGATACGCAGTATTTT.

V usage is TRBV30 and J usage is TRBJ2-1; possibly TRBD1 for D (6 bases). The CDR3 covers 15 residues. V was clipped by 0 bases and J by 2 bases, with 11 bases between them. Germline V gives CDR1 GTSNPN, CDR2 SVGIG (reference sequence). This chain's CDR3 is CAWSVLSGAYNEQFF. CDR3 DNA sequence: TGTGCCTGGAGTGTACTTTCAGGGGCCTACAATGAGCAGTTCTTC.

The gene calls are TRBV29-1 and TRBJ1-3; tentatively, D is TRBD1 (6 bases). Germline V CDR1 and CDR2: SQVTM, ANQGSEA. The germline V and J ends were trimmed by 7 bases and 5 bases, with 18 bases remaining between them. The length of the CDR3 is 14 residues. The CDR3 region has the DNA TGCAGCGGAGGACCCCGGGACATAAGAAACACCATATATTTT. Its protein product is CSGGPRDIRNTIYF.

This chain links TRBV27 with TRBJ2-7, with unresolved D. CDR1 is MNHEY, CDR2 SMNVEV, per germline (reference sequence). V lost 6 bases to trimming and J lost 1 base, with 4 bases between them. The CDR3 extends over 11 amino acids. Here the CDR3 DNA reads TGTGCCAGCAGACAATCCTACGAGCAGTACTTC. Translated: CASRQSYEQYF.

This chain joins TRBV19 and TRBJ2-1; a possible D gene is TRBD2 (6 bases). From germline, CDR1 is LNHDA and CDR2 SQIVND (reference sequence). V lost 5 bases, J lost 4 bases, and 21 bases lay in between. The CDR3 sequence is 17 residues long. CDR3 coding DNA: TGTGCCAGTAGTCAAGACGGGGCGGGGTTTGCTTACAATGAGCAGTTCTTC. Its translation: CASSQDGAGFAYNEQFF.

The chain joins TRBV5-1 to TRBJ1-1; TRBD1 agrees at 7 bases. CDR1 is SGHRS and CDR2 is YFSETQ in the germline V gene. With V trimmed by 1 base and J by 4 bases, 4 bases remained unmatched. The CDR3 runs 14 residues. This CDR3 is CASSLFQGGTEAFF. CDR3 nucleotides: TGCGCCAGCAGCTTGTTCCAGGGGGGCACTGAAGCTTTCTTT.

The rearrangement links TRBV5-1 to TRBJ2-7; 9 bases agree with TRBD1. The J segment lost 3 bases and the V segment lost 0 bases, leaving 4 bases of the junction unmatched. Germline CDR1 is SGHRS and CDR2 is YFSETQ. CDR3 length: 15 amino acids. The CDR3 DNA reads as TGCGCCAGCAGCTTGGGGACAGGGGCCGTCTACGAGCAGTACTTC. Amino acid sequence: CASSLGTGAVYEQYF.

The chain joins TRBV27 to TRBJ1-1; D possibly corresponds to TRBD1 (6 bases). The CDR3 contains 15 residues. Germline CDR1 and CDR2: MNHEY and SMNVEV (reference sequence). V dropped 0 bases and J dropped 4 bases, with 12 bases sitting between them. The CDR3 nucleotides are TGTGCCAGCAGTTTATCGTCCAGGGGTGGCACTGAAGCTTTCTTT. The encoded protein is CASSLSSRGGTEAFF.

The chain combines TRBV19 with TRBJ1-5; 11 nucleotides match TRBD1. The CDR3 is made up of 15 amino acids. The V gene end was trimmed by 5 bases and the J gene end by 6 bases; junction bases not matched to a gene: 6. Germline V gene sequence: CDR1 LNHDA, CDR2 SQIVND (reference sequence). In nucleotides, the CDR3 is TGTGCCAGTAGTGTGGACAGGGGGCTAGGTCAGCCCCAGCATTTT. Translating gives CASSVDRGLGQPQHF.

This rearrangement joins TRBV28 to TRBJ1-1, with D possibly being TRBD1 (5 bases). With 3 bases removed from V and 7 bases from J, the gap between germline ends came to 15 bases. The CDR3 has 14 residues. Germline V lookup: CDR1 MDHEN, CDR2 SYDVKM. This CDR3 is CASSLRDLTGEAFF. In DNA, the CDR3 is TGTGCCAGCAGTTTGCGGGACCTTACGGGTGAAGCTTTCTTT. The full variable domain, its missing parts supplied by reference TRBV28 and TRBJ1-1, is DVKVTQSSRYLVKRTGEKVFLECVQDMDHENMFWYRQDPGLGLRLIYFSYDVKMKEKGDIPEGYSVSREKKERFSLILESASTNQTSMYLCASSLRDLTGEAFFGQGTRLTVV.

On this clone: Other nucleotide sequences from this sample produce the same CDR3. CDR3 residues: CASSLRDRGYEQYF. The CDR3 DNA reads TGCGCCAGCAGCCTTCGGGACAGGGGGTACGAGCAGTACTTC. This chain links TRBV4-1 with TRBJ2-7, with 11 bases lining up with TRBD1. This CDR3 comprises 14 residues. Germline CDR1 is MGHRA and CDR2 is YSYEKL. After removal of 4 bases from V and 4 bases from J, the junction contained 3 bases not matched to a gene.

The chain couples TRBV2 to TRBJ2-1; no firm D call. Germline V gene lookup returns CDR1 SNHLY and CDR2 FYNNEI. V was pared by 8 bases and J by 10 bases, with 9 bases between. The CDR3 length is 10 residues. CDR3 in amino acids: CASPLKEQFF. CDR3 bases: TGTGCCAGCCCACTCAAGGAGCAGTTCTTC.

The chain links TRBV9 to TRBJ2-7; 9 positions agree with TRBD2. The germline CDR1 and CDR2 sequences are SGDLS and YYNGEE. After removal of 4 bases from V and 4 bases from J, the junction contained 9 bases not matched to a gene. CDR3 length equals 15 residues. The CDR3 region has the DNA TGTGCCAGCAGCCCGATGGGGACTAGCTTATACGAGCAGTACTTC. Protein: CASSPMGTSLYEQYF.

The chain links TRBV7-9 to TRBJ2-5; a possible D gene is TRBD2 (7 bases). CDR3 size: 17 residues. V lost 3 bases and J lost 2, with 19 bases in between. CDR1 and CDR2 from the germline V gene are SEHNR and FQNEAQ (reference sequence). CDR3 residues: CASSFVRRERGQETQYF. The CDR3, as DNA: TGTGCCAGCAGCTTTGTTCGGCGGGAGAGGGGGCAAGAGACCCAGTACTTC.

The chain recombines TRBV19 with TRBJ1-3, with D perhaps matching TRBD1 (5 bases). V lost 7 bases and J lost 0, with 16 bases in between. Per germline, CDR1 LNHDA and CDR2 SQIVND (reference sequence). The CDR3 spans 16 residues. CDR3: CASTARDGNSGNTIYF. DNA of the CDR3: TGTGCCAGTACCGCCCGGGACGGAAACTCTGGAAACACCATATATTTT.

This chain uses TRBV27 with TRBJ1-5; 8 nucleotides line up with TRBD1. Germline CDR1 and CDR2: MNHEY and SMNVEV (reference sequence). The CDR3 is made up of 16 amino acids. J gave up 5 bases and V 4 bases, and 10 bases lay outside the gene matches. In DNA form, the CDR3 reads TGTGCCAGCAGTTCAGGGGAATGGGACAGGTATCAGCCCCAGCATTTT. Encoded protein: CASSSGEWDRYQPQHF.

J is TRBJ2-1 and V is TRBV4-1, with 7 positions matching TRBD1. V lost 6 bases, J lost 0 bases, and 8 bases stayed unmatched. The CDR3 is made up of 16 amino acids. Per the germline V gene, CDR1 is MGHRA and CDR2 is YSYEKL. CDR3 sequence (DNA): TGCGCCAGCAGATGGACACAGGGGAGCTCCTACAATGAGCAGTTCTTC. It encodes CASRWTQGSSYNEQFF.

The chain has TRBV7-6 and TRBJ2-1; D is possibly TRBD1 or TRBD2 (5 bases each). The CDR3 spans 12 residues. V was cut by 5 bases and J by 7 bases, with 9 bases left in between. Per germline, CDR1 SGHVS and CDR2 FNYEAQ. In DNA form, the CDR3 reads TGTGCCAGCAGCCCCGGGGCTAATGAGCAGTTCTTC. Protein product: CASSPGANEQFF.

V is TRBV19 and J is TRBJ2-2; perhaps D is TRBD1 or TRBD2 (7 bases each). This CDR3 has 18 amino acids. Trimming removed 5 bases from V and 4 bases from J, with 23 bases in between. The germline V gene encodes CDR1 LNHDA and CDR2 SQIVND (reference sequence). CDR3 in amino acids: CASSLIGGSGAVTGELFF. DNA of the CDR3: TGTGCCAGTAGTCTTATAGGGGGCAGCGGGGCAGTCACCGGGGAGCTGTTTTTT. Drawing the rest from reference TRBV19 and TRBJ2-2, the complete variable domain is DGGITQSPKYLFRKEGQNVTLSCEQNLNHDAMYWYRQDPGQGLRLIYYSQIVNDFQKGDIAEGYSVSREKKESFPLTVTSAQKNPTAFYLCASSLIGGSGAVTGELFFGEGSRLTVL.

This CDR3 is CSVVWWGPRTGELFF. The CDR3, as DNA: TGCAGCGTTGTGTGGTGGGGGCCTCGCACCGGGGAGCTGTTTTTT. V usage is TRBV29-1 and J usage is TRBJ2-2, with D tentatively TRBD1 (6 bases). The CDR3 totals 15 residues. From germline, CDR1 is SQVTM and CDR2 ANQGSEA. Trimming pared 4 bases from V and 4 bases from J, leaving 16 bases between.

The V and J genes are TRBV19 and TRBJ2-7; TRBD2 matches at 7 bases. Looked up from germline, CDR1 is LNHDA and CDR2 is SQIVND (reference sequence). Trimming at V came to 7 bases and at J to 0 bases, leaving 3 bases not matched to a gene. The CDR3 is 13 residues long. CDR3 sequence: CASKKRGSYEQYF. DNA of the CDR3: TGTGCCAGTAAAAAGCGGGGCTCCTACGAGCAGTACTTC. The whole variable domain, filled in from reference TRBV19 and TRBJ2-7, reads DGGITQSPKYLFRKEGQNVTLSCEQNLNHDAMYWYRQDPGQGLRLIYYSQIVNDFQKGDIAEGYSVSREKKESFPLTVTSAQKNPTAFYLCASKKRGSYEQYFGPGTRLTVT.

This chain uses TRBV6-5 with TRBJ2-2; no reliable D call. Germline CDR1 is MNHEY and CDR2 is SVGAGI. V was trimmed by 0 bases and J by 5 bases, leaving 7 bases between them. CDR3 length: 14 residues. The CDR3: CASSYSNPTGELFF. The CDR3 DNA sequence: TGTGCCAGCAGTTACTCGAACCCTACCGGGGAGCTGTTTTTT.